This is a list of T cell receptor beta chains from one sample in a study of blood T cell repertoires in COVID-19. The method was immunoSEQ multiplex PCR; TCRdb's version includes in-frame clones alone and lacks a portion of them. The table shows about 210,000 clones, with 84% occurring only once. Sequencing was carried out using peripheral blood. These receptors were collected from a woman aged 45-60 years with active or convalescent COVID-19. CDR3s include the opening cysteine and the closing phenylalanine or tryptophan. The D gene is left open where the match is weak. The size entry is marked missing in some rows and otherwise reads once, few, many or a size class.

D gene	clone size	V gene	J gene	CDR3 DNA	CDR3 protein
TRBD1	NA	TRBV18	TRBJ2-7	TGTGCCAGCTCGACAGGGGAATCCTCCTACGAGCAGTACTTC	CASSTGESSYEQYF
TRBD1	NA	TRBV9	TRBJ1-6	TGTGCCAGCAGCCCTCAGTCGGGACAGAGAAATTCACCCCTCCACTTT	CASSPQSGQRNSPLHF
NA	NA	TRBV6-5	TRBJ2-2	TGTGCCAGCCGCAGGGGGGCGGGCGGGGAGCTGTTTTTT	CASRRGAGGELFF
NA	NA	TRBV15	TRBJ1-1	TGTGCCACCAGCAGAGATCGAGAGGTGAACACTGAAGCTTTCTTT	CATSRDREVNTEAFF
TRBD2	few	TRBV5-1	TRBJ2-1	TGCGCCAGCAGCTTGGAGGCTAGCGGGAGGGGTGAGCAGTTCTTC	CASSLEASGRGEQFF
TRBD1	NA	TRBV6-4	TRBJ1-5	TGTGCCAGCAGTAATGACAGGGGGCGAAATCAGCCCCAGCATTTT	CASSNDRGRNQPQHF
TRBD1	NA	TRBV6-1	TRBJ1-5	TGTGCCAGCAGTGAAGCGTGGGACAGGGGGTTCAATCAGCCCCAGCATTTT	CASSEAWDRGFNQPQHF
NA	few	TRBV3-1/TRBV3-2	TRBJ1-2	TGTGCCAGCAGCCAAGGCCGAAGCGGCGGCTACACCTTC	CASSQGRSGGYTF
NA	NA	TRBV3-1/TRBV3-2	TRBJ1-3	TGTGCCAGCAGCCGCGGACAGCTCTCCTCGGTATATTTT	CASSRGQLSSVYF
NA	few	TRBV2	TRBJ1-3	TGTGCCAGCAGTGAAGTTCGGGGTTCTGGAAACACCATATATTTT	CASSEVRGSGNTIYF
NA	NA	TRBV7-9	TRBJ1-1	TGTGCCAGCAGCTCCGACGGGGGGCTTGAAGCTTTCTTT	CASSSDGGLEAFF
NA	NA	TRBV10-3	TRBJ1-1	TGTGCTGGTCGGGAGGGAATGAACACTGAAGCTTTCTTT	CAGREGMNTEAFF
TRBD2	NA	TRBV19	TRBJ2-7	TGTGCCAGTAGTACAGGCGGGACTAGCGGGAACGAGCAGTACTTC	CASSTGGTSGNEQYF
NA	NA	TRBV18	TRBJ1-4	TGTGCCAGCTCACCTAGGCGGGCCAATGAAAAACTGTTTTTT	CASSPRRANEKLFF
TRBD2	few	TRBV4-1	TRBJ2-1	TGCGCCAGCAGCCAGACCCAACTAGCGGGGGACCTCTCCTACAATGAGCAGTTCTTC	CASSQTQLAGDLSYNEQFF
NA	NA	TRBV5-6	TRBJ1-1	TGTGCCAGCAGCTTGGCCGGGATACAAACCCTAGAAGCTTTCTTT	CASSLAGIQTLEAFF
NA	once	TRBV18	TRBJ1-2	TGTGCCAGCTCAACAGGGCATGGGTATGGCTACACCTTC	CASSTGHGYGYTF
TRBD1	NA	TRBV18	TRBJ1-6	TGTGCCAGCTCACCAGGACAGGGCTATAATTCACCCCTCCACTTT	CASSPGQGYNSPLHF
NA	NA	TRBV28	TRBJ1-2	TGTGCCGTCCAGACAGGAACTAACTATGGCTACACCTTC	CAVQTGTNYGYTF
NA	NA	TRBV21-1	TRBJ1-1	TGTGCCAGCATTCCCAGGGGAACTGAAGCTTTCTTT	CASIPRGTEAFF
TRBD1	NA	TRBV18	TRBJ1-2	TGTGCCAGCTCACGAGGGACAGTCTATGGCTACACCTTC	CASSRGTVYGYTF
NA	NA	TRBV27	TRBJ1-2	TGTGCCAGCAGTCGTGGATATGGTAGCCATGGCTACACCTTC	CASSRGYGSHGYTF
NA	NA	TRBV9	TRBJ1-2	TGTGCCAGCAGCCCTAGAGTGTCAGGGGAGTTTTATGGCTACACCTTC	CASSPRVSGEFYGYTF
NA	NA	TRBV5-4	TRBJ1-6	TGTGCCAGCAGCGACACCGCCTCCTATAATTCACCCCTCCACTTT	CASSDTASYNSPLHF
NA	NA	TRBV28	TRBJ1-5	TGTGCCAGCAGTTTATTTCCGCAGCCCCAGCATTTT	CASSLFPQPQHF
NA	NA	TRBV5-1	TRBJ2-4	TGCGCCAGCAGCTTAGGCGGGGAAAACATTCAGTACTTC	CASSLGGENIQYF
NA	NA	TRBV6-5	TRBJ2-7	TGTGCCAGCAGCTATCAGGGCTCCTACGAGCAGTACTTC	CASSYQGSYEQYF
TRBD1	once	TRBV6-1	TRBJ2-5	TGTGCCAGCAGTGAATTTGTCACAGGGGCGGGTAAGGAGACCCAGTACTTC	CASSEFVTGAGKETQYF
NA	NA	TRBV2	TRBJ2-5	TGTGCCAGCAGTGGATCGGGGTTCCAAGAGACCCAGTACTTC	CASSGSGFQETQYF
NA	NA	TRBV14	TRBJ2-2	TGTGCCAGCAGCCAAAGGAGGGGGGGCGGCGACACCGGGGAGCTGTTTTTT	CASSQRRGGGDTGELFF
TRBD2	NA	TRBV18	TRBJ2-7	TGTGCCAGCTCACCCCAAGGAGCGGGAGGAACCGAGCAGTACTTC	CASSPQGAGGTEQYF
TRBD2	NA	TRBV5-1	TRBJ2-3	TGCGCCAGCAGCTTGGGACTAGCGGGAGTAGATACGCAGTATTTT	CASSLGLAGVDTQYF
NA	NA	TRBV24-1	TRBJ1-5	TGTGCCACCAGTGATAACCAGGGTACTAGCAATCAGCCCCAGCATTTT	CATSDNQGTSNQPQHF
NA	NA	TRBV18	TRBJ2-2	TGTGCCAGCTCACCGAGGCTTGCCGTCACCGGGGAGCTGTTTTTT	CASSPRLAVTGELFF
NA	NA	TRBV4-2	TRBJ1-4	TGTGCCAGCAGCCAAGATACAGGGATCGGGAATGAAAAACTGTTTTTT	CASSQDTGIGNEKLFF
TRBD2	NA	TRBV5-4	TRBJ2-1	TGTGCCAGCAGCCCTACTAGCGGCAGGTCCTACAATGAGCAGTTCTTC	CASSPTSGRSYNEQFF
TRBD2	once	TRBV20-1	TRBJ2-3	TGCAGTGCTAGTGCCCGAAAACTAGCGGGCACAGATACGCAGTATTTT	CSASARKLAGTDTQYF
NA	NA	TRBV28	TRBJ2-7	TGTGCCAGCAGTAATCAGTTTTCCTACGAGCAGTACTTC	CASSNQFSYEQYF
NA	NA	TRBV4-1	TRBJ1-4	TGCGCCAGCAGCCGTCAAGAACAGGGCTCTAATGAAAAACTGTTTTTT	CASSRQEQGSNEKLFF
TRBD1	NA	TRBV10-1	TRBJ1-1	TGCGCCAGCAGTGACACAGGGGCAAGCACTGAAGCTTTCTTT	CASSDTGASTEAFF
NA	NA	TRBV6-5	TRBJ1-3	TGTGCCAGCATAGGACTCTCTGGAAACACCATATATTTT	CASIGLSGNTIYF
TRBD2	NA	TRBV6-5	TRBJ2-1	TGTGCCAGCAGTCGGGGCGGGGGGCCAGACAATGAGCAGTTCTTC	CASSRGGGPDNEQFF
TRBD2	NA	TRBV5-1	TRBJ2-1	TGCGCCAGCAGCCCGACGGCCGGGGGGGCCTACAATGAGCAGTTCTTC	CASSPTAGGAYNEQFF
NA	NA	TRBV12-3/TRBV12-4	TRBJ2-1	TGTGCCACCTCGCAGGGCTCCTACAATGAGCAGTTCTTC	CATSQGSYNEQFF
NA	NA	TRBV11-2	TRBJ1-2	TGTGCCAGCAGCTTAGGGACATATAACTATGGCTACACCTTC	CASSLGTYNYGYTF
NA	NA	TRBV2	TRBJ1-3	TGTGCCAGCAGTGACGTGGTTCTATCTGGAAACACCATATATTTT	CASSDVVLSGNTIYF
NA	once	TRBV5-1	TRBJ1-3	TGCGCCAGCAGCTTGGGCAGGTCTATCTCTGGAAACACCATATATTTT	CASSLGRSISGNTIYF
TRBD2	NA	TRBV24-1	TRBJ2-3	TGTGCCACCAGTGACCAGCGTTCTAGCGGAGCGCAGTATTTT	CATSDQRSSGAQYF
NA	NA	TRBV10-3	TRBJ2-3	TGTGCCACCAATCCGGGTATGAAGAATACGCAGTATTTT	CATNPGMKNTQYF
NA	NA	TRBV28	TRBJ2-3	TGTGCCAGCAGTTTAGGTAGAAATACGCAGTATTTT	CASSLGRNTQYF
TRBD1	NA	TRBV6-5	TRBJ1-5	TGTGCCAGTAGCGGAGGGGGCCGGCAGCCCCAGCATTTT	CASSGGGRQPQHF
TRBD1	once	TRBV27	TRBJ2-1	TGTGCCAGCAGTCTAGGACAGGGGGCGTACAATGAGCAGTTCTTC	CASSLGQGAYNEQFF
NA	NA	TRBV7-9	TRBJ1-1	TGTGCCAGCAGCTTGCCCACAGGAGGGGTCAGTGAAGCTTTCTTT	CASSLPTGGVSEAFF
NA	NA	TRBV5-5	TRBJ1-5	TGTGCCAGCAGCCTGTGGGCGGACAGTACCAATCAGCCCCAGCATTTT	CASSLWADSTNQPQHF
NA	few	TRBV3-1/TRBV3-2	TRBJ1-5	TGTGCCAGCAGCCCGGTCCGGGGAAATCAGCCCCAGCATTTT	CASSPVRGNQPQHF
TRBD1	NA	TRBV6-5	TRBJ1-1	TGTGCCAGCAGGGGGACAGGGACGACGGCTGAAGCTTTCTTT	CASRGTGTTAEAFF
TRBD2	many	TRBV9	TRBJ2-1	TGTGCCAGCAGTGACCGGACTAGCGGCTTCAATGAGCAGTTCTTC	CASSDRTSGFNEQFF
NA	NA	TRBV19	TRBJ1-3	TGTGCCAGTACCGATCGAGGGCCTGGAAACACCATATATTTT	CASTDRGPGNTIYF
NA	NA	TRBV1	TRBJ1-4	TGCACCAGCAGCCAAGAGGAAGGGACACCCGAAAAACTGTTTTTT	CTSSQEEGTPEKLFF
TRBD2	NA	TRBV5-1	TRBJ2-3	TGCGCCAGCAGCTTCCTAGCGGGGGGGCCTACAGATACGCAGTATTTT	CASSFLAGGPTDTQYF